A selection of T cell receptor beta chains follows, all from one sample in a study of blood T cell repertoires in COVID-19. Only in-frame clones appear in the TCRdb table, and some are missing; sequencing was by immunoSEQ multiplex PCR. This sample carries tens of thousands of clones, approximately 90% of them seen once, and the ten largest clones take 10% to 15%. The sequencing sample was made of peripheral blood. These receptors were obtained from a man between 65 and 85 years old with active or convalescent COVID-19. The CDR3 runs from the conserved cysteine through the conserved F or W. Fields, in order: D gene, clone size, V gene, J gene, CDR3 protein, CDR3 DNA. The D gene is left open where the match is weak. Expanded clones are given a class, and other clones once, few, many or no size at all.

TRBD1	.	TRBV18	TRBJ1-6	CASSQQGDYNSPLHF	TGTGCCAGCTCACAACAGGGGGACTATAATTCACCCCTCCACTTT
.	.	TRBV6-6	TRBJ1-5	CASTKGGGSNQPQHF	TGTGCCAGCACCAAAGGGGGGGGAAGCAATCAGCCCCAGCATTTT
.	once	TRBV19	TRBJ2-7	CASSTRQDSYEQYF	TGTGCCAGTAGTACACGACAGGACTCCTACGAGCAGTACTTC
.	.	TRBV13	TRBJ1-1	CASSQDGGTTEAFF	TGTGCCAGCAGCCAGGACGGGGGGACCACTGAAGCTTTCTTT
TRBD1	.	TRBV2	TRBJ1-4	CASSESLGLLGQGADEKLFF	TGTGCCAGCAGTGAATCCCTTGGACTTCTAGGACAGGGGGCGGATGAAAAACTGTTTTTT
TRBD1	.	TRBV7-3	TRBJ1-2	CASSAGQNYGYTF	TGTGCCAGCAGCGCGGGACAGAACTATGGCTACACCTTC
TRBD1	few	TRBV2	TRBJ1-1	CASRANRGVTEAFF	TGTGCCAGCAGGGCAAACAGGGGGGTCACTGAAGCTTTCTTT
TRBD1	.	TRBV5-1	TRBJ2-2	CASSSRQGDPGELFF	TGCGCCAGCAGCTCCCGACAGGGGGATCCCGGGGAGCTGTTTTTT
.	.	TRBV6-2/TRBV6-3	TRBJ1-1	CASSDTRGAHTEAFF	TGTGCCAGCAGTGATACCAGGGGCGCCCACACTGAAGCTTTCTTT
TRBD1	.	TRBV6-5	TRBJ1-5	CASRLGQGNQPQHF	TGTGCCAGCAGACTCGGACAGGGGAATCAGCCCCAGCATTTT
.	.	TRBV30	TRBJ1-5	CAWSVFRGGNQPQHF	TGTGCCTGGAGTGTCTTCAGGGGAGGCAATCAGCCCCAGCATTTT
TRBD1	.	TRBV19	TRBJ1-5	CASSMVRTGVPSNQPQHF	TGTGCCAGTAGTATGGTAAGGACAGGGGTTCCCAGCAATCAGCCCCAGCATTTT
TRBD1	.	TRBV5-1	TRBJ1-2	CASSLDLTTGGYGYTF	TGCGCCAGCAGCTTGGACCTAACGACAGGGGGCTATGGCTACACCTTC